Presented here are 6 T cell receptor beta chains from one specimen sequenced in a study of OX40 agonist ivuxolimab in advanced cancers. The table came from immunoSEQ multiplex PCR; TCRdb's copy has only in-frame clones and leaves some out. The sample carries around 83,000 clones, around 90% recorded once. Specimen: CD4+ or CD8+ T cells sorted from blood, collected in a trial of the OX40 agonist ivuxolimab. Receptors originate from an adult with an advanced solid tumor such as melanoma, head and neck, liver or kidney cancer.

The chain links TRBV28 to TRBJ1-1; possibly TRBD1 for D (5 bases). Per the germline V gene, CDR1 is MDHEN and CDR2 is SYDVKM. The CDR3 spans 14 residues. The CDR3 loop is CATAGQFGHREAFF. CDR3 nucleotides: TGTGCTACCGCGGGGCAGTTTGGGCACCGTGAAGCTTTCTTT.

This chain connects TRBV18 to TRBJ2-2; D may be TRBD1 (5 bases). With 2 bases removed from V and 2 bases from J, the gap between germline ends came to 12 bases. The CDR3 covers 16 residues. Germline CDR1 and CDR2: KGHSH and LQKENI. The CDR3 sequence is CASSPGQGTNTGELFF. Written as DNA, the CDR3 is TGTGCCAGCTCACCAGGGCAGGGAACTAACACCGGGGAGCTGTTTTTT.

This clone came up once. The sample carries other DNA sequences with the same CDR3. The V call is TRBV9, the J call TRBJ2-7; D possibly matches TRBD1 or TRBD2 (5 bases each). Germline CDR1 SGDLS, CDR2 YYNGEE. The germline V and J ends were trimmed by 3 bases and 0 bases, with 7 bases remaining between them. This CDR3 comprises 13 residues. The CDR3 DNA reads TGTGCCAGCAGCGCGGGGCCCTCCTACGAGCAGTACTTC. Protein: CASSAGPSYEQYF.

This rearrangement joins TRBV28 to TRBJ1-1, with D maybe TRBD1 (5 bases). This CDR3 spans 13 amino acids. V gave up 6 bases and J gave up 4 bases, with 12 bases separating them. Germline V gene data show CDR1 as MDHEN and CDR2 as SYDVKM. The CDR3 here is CASRKGESTEAFF. The CDR3 DNA follows: TGTGCCAGCAGAAAAGGGGAGAGCACTGAAGCTTTCTTT.

The chain is built from TRBV29-1 and TRBJ2-5; possible D gene TRBD2, 5 bases. The V end was cut by 4 bases, the J end by 3 bases, with 12 bases between. The V gene's germline CDR1 is SQVTM and CDR2 ANQGSEA. The CDR3 loop spans 13 amino acids. The CDR3 loop reads CSVARTAKETQYF. In nucleotides, the CDR3 is TGCAGCGTTGCAAGGACTGCTAAAGAGACCCAGTACTTC. The entire variable domain, with the rest obtained from reference TRBV29-1 and TRBJ2-5, is as follows: SAVISQKPSRDICQRGTSLTIQCQVDSQVTMMFWYRQQPGQSLTLIATANQGSEATYESGFVIDKFPISRPNLTFSTLTVSNMSPEDSSIYLCSVARTAKETQYFGPGTRLLVL.

This clone was observed a single time. This rearrangement joins TRBV5-1 to TRBJ2-7; TRBD1 agrees at 9 bases. Germline-derived CDR1 and CDR2 are SGHRS and YFSETQ. The CDR3 is 16 amino acids. J was trimmed by 5 bases and V by 4 bases; bases with no gene match: 13. CDR3 amino acids: CASSITGTGILHEQYF. CDR3 DNA: TGCGCCAGCAGCATAACCGGGACAGGGATTCTACACGAGCAGTACTTC.